Detailed here is one T cell receptor (beta chain). Original analysis: Reference gene primer amplification gave nucleated cell count estimates. TCRdb's table, derived via immunoSEQ multiplex PCR, lists solely in-frame clones and lacks some. V and J calls plus clone size are reproduced from that table; the DNA served to infer D and trimming. The sample contains about 310,000 clones, more than 75% of which appear only once. Looked up from germline, CDR1 is SGDLS and CDR2 is YYNGEE. V trimming: 0 bases; J trimming: 7 bases; junction bases outside the gene matches: 11. The CDR3 spans 16 residues. The data are from a study of blood T cell repertoires in COVID-19. In the study overall: The United States, Italy and Spain were the sources of the acute and convalescent COVID-19 samples. The analysed material was cDNA or gDNA that came from T cells, B-cell-depleted T cells, or PBMCs.

The V gene is TRBV9, the J gene TRBJ2-5; 8 bases fit TRBD2. The sequenced material came from peripheral blood. The receptor comes from a man aged 50 to 59 with active or convalescent COVID-19. The CDR3 bases are TGTGCCAGCAGCGTAGAGACTAGCGAGCCTTGGGGGACCCAGTACTTC. It codes for CASSVETSEPWGTQYF.